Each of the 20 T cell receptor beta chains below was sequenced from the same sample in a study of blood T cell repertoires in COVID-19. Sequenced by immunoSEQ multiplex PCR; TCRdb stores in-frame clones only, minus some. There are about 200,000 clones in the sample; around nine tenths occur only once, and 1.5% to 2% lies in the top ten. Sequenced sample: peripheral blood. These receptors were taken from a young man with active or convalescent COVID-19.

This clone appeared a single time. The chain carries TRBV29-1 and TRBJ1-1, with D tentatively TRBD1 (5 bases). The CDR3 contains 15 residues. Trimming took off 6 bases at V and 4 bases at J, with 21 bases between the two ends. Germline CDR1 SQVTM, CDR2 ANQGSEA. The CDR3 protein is CSVDQGSRGGTEAFF. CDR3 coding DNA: TGCAGCGTGGACCAGGGATCGAGAGGTGGCACTGAAGCTTTCTTT.

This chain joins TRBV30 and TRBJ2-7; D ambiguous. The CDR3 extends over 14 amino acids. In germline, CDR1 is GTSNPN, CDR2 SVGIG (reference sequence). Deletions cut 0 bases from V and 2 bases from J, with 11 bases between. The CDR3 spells CAWSVPQIPYEQYF. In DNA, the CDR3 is TGTGCCTGGAGTGTACCTCAGATACCCTACGAGCAGTACTTC.

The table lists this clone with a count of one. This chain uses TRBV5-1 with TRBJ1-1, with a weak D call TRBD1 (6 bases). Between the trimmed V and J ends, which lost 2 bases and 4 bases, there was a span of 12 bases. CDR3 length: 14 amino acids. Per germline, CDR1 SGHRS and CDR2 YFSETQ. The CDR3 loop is CASSLRGGSTEAFF. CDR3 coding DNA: TGCGCCAGCAGCTTAAGGGGGGGTAGCACTGAAGCTTTCTTT.

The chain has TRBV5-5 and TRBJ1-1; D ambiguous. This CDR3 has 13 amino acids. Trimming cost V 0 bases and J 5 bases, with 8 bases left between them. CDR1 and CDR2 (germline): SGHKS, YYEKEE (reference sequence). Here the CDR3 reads CASSLDVSTEAFF. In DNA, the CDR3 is TGTGCCAGCAGCTTGGATGTTTCGACTGAAGCTTTCTTT. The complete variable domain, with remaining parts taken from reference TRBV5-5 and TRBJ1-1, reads DAGVTQSPTHLIKTRGQQVTLRCSPISGHKSVSWYQQVLGQGPQFIFQYYEKEERGRGNFPDRFSARQFPNYSSELNVNALLLGDSALYLCASSLDVSTEAFFGQGTRLTVV.

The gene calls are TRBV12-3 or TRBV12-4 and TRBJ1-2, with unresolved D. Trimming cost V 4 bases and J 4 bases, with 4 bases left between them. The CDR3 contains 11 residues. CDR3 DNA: TGTGCCAGCAGTTCCTCCTATGGCTACACCTTC. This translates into CASSSSYGYTF.

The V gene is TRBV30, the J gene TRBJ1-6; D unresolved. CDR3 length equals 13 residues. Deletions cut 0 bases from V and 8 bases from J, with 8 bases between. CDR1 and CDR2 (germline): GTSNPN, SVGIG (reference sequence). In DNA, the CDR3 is TGTGCCTGGAGTGTACAAATCGATTCACCCCTCCACTTT. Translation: CAWSVQIDSPLHF. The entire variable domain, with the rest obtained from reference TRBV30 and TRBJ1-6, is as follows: SQTIHQWPATLVQPVGSPLSLECTVEGTSNPNLYWYRQAAGRGLQLLFYSVGIGQISSEVPQNLSASRPQDRQFILSSKKLLLSDSGFYLCAWSVQIDSPLHFGNGTRLTVT.

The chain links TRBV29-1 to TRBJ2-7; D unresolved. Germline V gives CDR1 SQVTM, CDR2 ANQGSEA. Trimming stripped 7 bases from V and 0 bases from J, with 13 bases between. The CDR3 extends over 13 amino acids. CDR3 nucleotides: TGCAGCGCAGGATCCGGGTACTCCTACGAGCAGTACTTC. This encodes CSAGSGYSYEQYF.

This chain's CDR3 is CASSEAPGGPYGYTF. The CDR3 nucleotides read TGTGCCAGCAGTGAAGCGCCGGGGGGTCCCTATGGCTACACCTTC. The genes are TRBV6-1 and TRBJ1-2, with a possible D match to TRBD1 (5 bases). The CDR3 totals 15 residues. Per germline, CDR1 MNHNS and CDR2 SASEGT. Trimming removed 0 bases at V and 4 bases at J, with 12 bases between.

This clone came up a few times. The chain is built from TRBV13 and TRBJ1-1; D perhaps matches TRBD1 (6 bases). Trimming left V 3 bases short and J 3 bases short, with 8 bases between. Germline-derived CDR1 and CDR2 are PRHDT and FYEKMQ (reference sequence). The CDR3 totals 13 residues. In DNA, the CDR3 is TGTGCCAGCAGCTTGTCAGGGGACACTGAAGCTTTCTTT. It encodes CASSLSGDTEAFF. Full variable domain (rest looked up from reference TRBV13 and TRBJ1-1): AAGVIQSPRHLIKEKRETATLKCYPIPRHDTVYWYQQGPGQDPQFLISFYEKMQSDKGSIPDRFSAQQFSDYHSELNMSSLELGDSALYFCASSLSGDTEAFFGQGTRLTVV.

CDR3 residues: CASRADSMQTQYF. For the CDR3, the DNA is TGTGCCAGCAGGGCAGACAGTATGCAGACCCAGTACTTC. V gene TRBV27 combines with J gene TRBJ2-5, with a tentative D call TRBD1 (5 bases). The CDR3 length is 13 residues. The V end lost 6 bases, the J end lost 6 bases, and 14 bases lay between the germline ends. Germline CDR1 is MNHEY and CDR2 is SMNVEV (reference sequence).

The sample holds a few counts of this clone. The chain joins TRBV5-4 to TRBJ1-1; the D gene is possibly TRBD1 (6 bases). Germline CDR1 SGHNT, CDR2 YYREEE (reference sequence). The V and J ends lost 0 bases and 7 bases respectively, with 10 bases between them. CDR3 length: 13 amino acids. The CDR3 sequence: CASSLGRGVEAFF. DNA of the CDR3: TGTGCCAGCAGCTTGGGCAGGGGTGTTGAAGCTTTCTTT.

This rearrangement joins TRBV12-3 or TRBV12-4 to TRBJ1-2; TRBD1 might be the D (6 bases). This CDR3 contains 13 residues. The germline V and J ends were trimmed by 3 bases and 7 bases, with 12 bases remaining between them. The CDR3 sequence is CASSLSGVAGYTF. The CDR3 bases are TGTGCCAGCAGTTTGTCAGGGGTAGCTGGCTACACCTTC.

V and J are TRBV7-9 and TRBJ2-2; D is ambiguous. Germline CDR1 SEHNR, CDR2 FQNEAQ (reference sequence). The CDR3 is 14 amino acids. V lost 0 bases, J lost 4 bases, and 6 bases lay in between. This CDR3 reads CASSLAVSTGELFF. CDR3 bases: TGTGCCAGCAGCTTAGCGGTCAGCACCGGGGAGCTGTTTTTT.

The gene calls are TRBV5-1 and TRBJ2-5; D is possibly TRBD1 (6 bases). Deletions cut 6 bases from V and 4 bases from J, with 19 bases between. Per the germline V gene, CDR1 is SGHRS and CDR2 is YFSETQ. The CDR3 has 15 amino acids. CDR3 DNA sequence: TGCGCCAGCAATGATATGGGGGCCGTTGGAGAGACCCAGTACTTC. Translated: CASNDMGAVGETQYF.

CDR3 in amino acids: CASSLRPTEPYEQYF. The CDR3 DNA reads as TGTGCCAGCAGCTTACGTCCGACAGAACCTTACGAGCAGTACTTC. The chain links TRBV7-2 to TRBJ2-7, with D perhaps matching TRBD1 (5 bases). The V gene lost 2 bases and the J gene lost 4 bases, with 15 bases spanning the gap. Germline V CDR1 and CDR2: SGHTA, FQGNSA. This CDR3 is 15 amino acids long.

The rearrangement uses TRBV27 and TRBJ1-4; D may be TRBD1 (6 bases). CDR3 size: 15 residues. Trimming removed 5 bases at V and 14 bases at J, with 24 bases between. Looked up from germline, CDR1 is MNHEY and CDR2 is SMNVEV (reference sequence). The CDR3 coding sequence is TGTGCCAGCAGTCCTCAGTTGGGGGCGGCGTCACATCTGTTTTTT. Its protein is CASSPQLGAASHLFF. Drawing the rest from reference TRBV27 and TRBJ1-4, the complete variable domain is EAQVTQNPRYLITVTGKKLTVTCSQNMNHEYMSWYRQDPGLGLRQIYYSMNVEVTDKGDVPEGYKVSRKEKRNFPLILESPSPNQTSLYFCASSPQLGAASHLFFGSGTQLSVL.

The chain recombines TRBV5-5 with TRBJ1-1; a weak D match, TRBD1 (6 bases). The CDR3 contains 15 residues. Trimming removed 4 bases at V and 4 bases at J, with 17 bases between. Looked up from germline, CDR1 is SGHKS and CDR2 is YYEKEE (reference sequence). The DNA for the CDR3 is TGTGCCAGCAGCCTCAAAACAGGGTGGACCACTGAAGCTTTCTTT. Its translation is CASSLKTGWTTEAFF. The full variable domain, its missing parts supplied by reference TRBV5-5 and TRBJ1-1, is DAGVTQSPTHLIKTRGQQVTLRCSPISGHKSVSWYQQVLGQGPQFIFQYYEKEERGRGNFPDRFSARQFPNYSSELNVNALLLGDSALYLCASSLKTGWTTEAFFGQGTRLTVV.

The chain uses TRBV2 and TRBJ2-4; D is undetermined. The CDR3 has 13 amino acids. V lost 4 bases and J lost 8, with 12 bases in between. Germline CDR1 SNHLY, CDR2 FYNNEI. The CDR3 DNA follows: TGTGCCAGCAGTGGGTCTGGTCGCGACATTCAGTACTTC. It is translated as CASSGSGRDIQYF.

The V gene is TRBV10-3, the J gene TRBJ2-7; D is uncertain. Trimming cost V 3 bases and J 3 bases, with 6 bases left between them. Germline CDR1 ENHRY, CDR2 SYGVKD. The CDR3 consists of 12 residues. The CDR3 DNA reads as TGTGCCATCAGTGATGGCAGCTACGAGCAGTACTTC. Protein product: CAISDGSYEQYF.

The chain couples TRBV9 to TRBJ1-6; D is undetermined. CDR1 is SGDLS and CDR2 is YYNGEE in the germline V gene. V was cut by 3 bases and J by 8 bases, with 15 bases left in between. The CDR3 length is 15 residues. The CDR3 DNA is TGTGCCAGCAGCGCGGAGTACATTCGGGATTCACCCCTCCACTTT. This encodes CASSAEYIRDSPLHF.